This TCR beta chain was profiled in a study of cytomegalovirus exposure and HLA in healthy donors. Concerning this clone itself: Its antigen is as yet unknown.

Study results and caveats: Both high specificity and high sensitivity reportedly marked the classifier's diagnosis of cytomegalovirus status. The study listed around 150 cytomegalovirus-associated TCR beta chains. Analyzed later, association rates of TCRs varied across HLA loci, with DRB1 most and HLA-C fewest.

Germline-derived CDR1 and CDR2 are LNHDA and SQIVND (reference sequence). The CDR3 is 15 residues long. The junction had 9 bases not matched to a gene; V was cut back by 6 bases and J by 8 bases. Despite likely unrecorded immune exposures, the donors were nominally healthy at the time of sampling. In the PCR, 60 Vbeta and 13 Jbeta primers were used. Generated by immunoSEQ multiplex PCR, the TCRdb table keeps only in-frame clones and is missing some. The data show 150,000 to 200,000 clones, roughly four fifths seen once. This chain connects TRBV19 to TRBJ2-1; 11 bases are shared with TRBD2. The TCR comes from a man aged 45-60 years in good health and CMV-seronegative. The sample comprised PBMCs. The CDR3 spells CASREIAGGPHEQFF. CDR3 coding DNA: TGTGCCAGTAGGGAAATAGCGGGGGGGCCTCATGAGCAGTTCTTC.